This T cell receptor beta chain originates from a study of T cell clonotyping in hematopoietic cell transplantation. General study findings and limits: No sorting was done, leaving CD4 and CD8 contributions mixed. After transplant, recipient diversity fell while pathologically expanded clonotypes grew through day 180. Few recipient clonotypes overlapped donors; over 95% were de novo at given depth.

As concerns this clone: Its specificity is not known.

Only in-frame clones appear in the TCRdb table, and some are missing; sequencing was by immunoSEQ multiplex PCR. The top ten clones hold about 6% of a sample with 15,000 or so clones, around 83% of them seen once. Germline CDR1 reads SGHTA; CDR2 reads FQGNSA. V lost 7 bases to trimming and J lost 2 bases, with 17 bases between them. This CDR3 comprises 15 residues. The chain joins TRBV7-2 to TRBJ1-2; the D is unclear. The sample here was PBMCs, taken 100 days after allogeneic stem cell transplant. This TCR came from a female patient aged 40 to 55 who had an allogeneic stem cell transplant from a related donor, so T cells may come from the graft donor. Some clones in this sample may be carry-over from other donors' samples. CDR3 in amino acids: CASIPSPRGNYGYTF. CDR3 bases: TGTGCCAGCATCCCTTCCCCCCGAGGAAACTATGGCTACACCTTC. Full variable domain (outside the CDR3, taken from reference TRBV7-2 and TRBJ1-2): GAGVSQSPSNKVTEKGKDVELRCDPISGHTALYWYRQSLGQGLEFLIYFQGNSAPDKSGLPSDRFSAERTGGSVSTLTIQRTQQEDSAVYLCASIPSPRGNYGYTFGSGTRLTVV.